This T cell receptor beta chain was found in a study of molecular identifiers for immune sequencing clone quantification. Findings and limits, study-wide: The study reportedly detected spiked Jurkat TCR RNA from one cell among around 1 million naive cells.

Germline values: CDR1 MNHNY, CDR2 SVGAGI (reference sequence). The CDR3 runs 12 residues. V shed 7 bases and J shed 0 bases, with 6 bases lying between them. There are many counts of this clonotype. What it recognizes is unknown. A single record per CDR3 protein comes from TCRdb applying MiXCR to the PCR reads. Of about 100,000 distinct CDR3 sequences listed, about 21% are singletons. The origin of this receptor is a human donor in good health. Some libraries in this study had Jurkat cell RNA spiked in. Sequencing was carried out using naive CD8+ T cells from blood, with Jurkat cell RNA spiked in. Regarding subset: FACS-sorted CD8+CD4-CCR7+CD45RA+ naive T cells. This rearrangement joins TRBV6-6 to TRBJ2-5; D remains ambiguous. DNA of the CDR3: TGTGCCAGCATGGGGTACCAAGAGACCCAGTACTTC. Amino acid sequence: CASMGYQETQYF.